This T cell receptor beta chain was observed in a study of T cell changes during pregnancy in multiple sclerosis. The table came from immunoSEQ multiplex PCR; TCRdb's copy has only in-frame clones and leaves some out. The sample lists 95,000 to 100,000 clones; 92% were seen once. The length of the CDR3 is 14 residues. Germline V lookup: CDR1 SGHRS, CDR2 YFSETQ. Trimming cost V 2 bases and J 3 bases, with 9 bases left between them. V gene TRBV5-1 combines with J gene TRBJ1-3; unclear D gene. Sequences were derived from peripheral blood, sampled after pregnancy. The sequence was obtained from a female donor in good health, enrolled as a control in a pregnancy study. CDR3 amino acids: CASSLPGRGNTIYF. CDR3 sequence (DNA): TGCGCCAGCAGCTTACCAGGCCGTGGAAACACCATATATTTT.